The entry below gives a single T cell receptor beta chain sequence along with its context. Antigen unknown. Germline V lookup: CDR1 KGHSH, CDR2 LQKENI. V was pared by 4 bases and J by 4 bases, with 3 bases of the junction left unmatched. The CDR3 loop spans 13 amino acids. Each sample provided at least 5 micrograms of extracted total RNA. The data originate from a study of blood T cells in healthy people across ages. Study-wide findings and caveats: Both higher diversity and more naive CD4+ cells marked long-lived donors when set against aged donors. Investigators treated diversity estimates from one million T cells as underestimates.

The authors ran a second PCR of roughly 7 to 11 cycles using a sample-barcoded 5' primer and a J-beta primer mix. In TCRdb, the 5' RACE reads were re-called with MiXCR into one record per CDR3 protein. The sample holds about 900,000 distinct CDR3 sequences, approximately 49% seen once. The receptor comes from a man aged 30 to 39 in good health. Sequenced input: blood. V usage is TRBV18 and J usage is TRBJ1-2, with 7 bases that match TRBD1. CDR3 in amino acids: CASSRDSGYGYTF. The CDR3 region has the DNA TGTGCCAGCTCACGGGACAGTGGCTATGGCTACACCTTC.